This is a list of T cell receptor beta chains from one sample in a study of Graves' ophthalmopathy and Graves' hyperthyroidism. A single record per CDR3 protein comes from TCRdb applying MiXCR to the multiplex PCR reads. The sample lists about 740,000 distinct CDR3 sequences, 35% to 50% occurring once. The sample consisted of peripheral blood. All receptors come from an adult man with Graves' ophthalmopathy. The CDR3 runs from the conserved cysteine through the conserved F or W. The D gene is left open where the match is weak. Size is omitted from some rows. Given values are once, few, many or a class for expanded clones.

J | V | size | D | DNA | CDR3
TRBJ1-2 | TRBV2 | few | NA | TGTGCCAGCACCCGGACCCTACAGGGCGGCTACACCTTC | CASTRTLQGGYTF
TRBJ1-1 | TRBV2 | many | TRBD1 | TGTGCCAGCAGTCCGCTGGCAGGGGGCTATCGCACTGAAGCTTTCTTT | CASSPLAGGYRTEAFF
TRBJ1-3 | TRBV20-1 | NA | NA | TGCAGTGCGTGGGACCTTGAGGGGACCACCATATATTTT | CSAWDLEGTTIYF
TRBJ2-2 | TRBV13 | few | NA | TGTGCCAGCAGCTCCCCTTGGAGCGCCGGGGAGCTGTTTTTT | CASSSPWSAGELFF
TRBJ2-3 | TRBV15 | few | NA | TGTGCCACCAGCAGCACCAGCGTGAGAAGCACAGATACGCAGTATTTT | CATSSTSVRSTDTQYF
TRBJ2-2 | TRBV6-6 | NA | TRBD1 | TGTGCCAGCAGTGCTTACGGGACAGAGCACACCGGGGAGCTGTTTTTT | CASSAYGTEHTGELFF
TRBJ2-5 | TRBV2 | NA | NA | TGTGCCAGCAGTGAAGCGGGGTACCAAGAGACCCAGTACTTC | CASSEAGYQETQYF
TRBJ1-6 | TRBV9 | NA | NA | TGTGCCAGCAGCGTAGCTAGCAACAATTCACCCCTCCACTTT | CASSVASNNSPLHF
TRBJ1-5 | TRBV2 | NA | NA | TGTGCCAGCAGTGGCTACAGAAATCAGCCCCAGCATTTT | CASSGYRNQPQHF
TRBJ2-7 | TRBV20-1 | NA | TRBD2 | TGCAGTGCTAGAGAACCAGCGGGGAACTCCTACGAGCAGTACTTC | CSAREPAGNSYEQYF
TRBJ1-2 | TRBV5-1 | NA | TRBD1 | TGCGCCAGCAGCTTACCGGGACAGGAGGATGGCTACACCTTC | CASSLPGQEDGYTF
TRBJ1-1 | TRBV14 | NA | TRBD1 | TGTGCCAGCAGCCAAGAAAGGGAGACAGGGGGTATCACTGAAGCTTTCTTT | CASSQERETGGITEAFF
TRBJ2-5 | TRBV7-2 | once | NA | TGTGCCAGCAGCGGCCGAGGCGGGCACCAGTACTTC | CASSGRGGHQYF
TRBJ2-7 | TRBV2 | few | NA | TGTGCCAGCAGTTATCAAGGGAATTACGAGCAGTACTTC | CASSYQGNYEQYF
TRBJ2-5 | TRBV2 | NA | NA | TGTGCCAGCAGCATCTACGGACCGGGAGAGACCCAGTACTTC | CASSIYGPGETQYF
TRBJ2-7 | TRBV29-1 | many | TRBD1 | TGCAGCGTTGAAAGGCGAGGGGGCGGGGAGCAGTACTTC | CSVERRGGGEQYF
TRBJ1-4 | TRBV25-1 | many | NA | TGTGCCAGCAGTGAATTGGGAGGCAAGAATGAAAAACTGTTTTTT | CASSELGGKNEKLFF
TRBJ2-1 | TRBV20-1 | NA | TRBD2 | TGCAGTGCTAGCCCCACTAGCGGGAGAGTCTACAATGAGCAGTTCTTC | CSASPTSGRVYNEQFF
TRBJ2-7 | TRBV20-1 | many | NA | TGCAGTGCTCGGTCTGGGTTCACAGGTCGGGACGAGCAGTACTTC | CSARSGFTGRDEQYF
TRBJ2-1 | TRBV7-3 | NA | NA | TGTGCCAGCAGCGAAAGATTGAACAATGAGCAGTTCTTC | CASSERLNNEQFF
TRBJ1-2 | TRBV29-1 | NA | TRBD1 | TGCAGCGGGAACGCAGGGGGCGGAAACACCTTC | CSGNAGGGNTF
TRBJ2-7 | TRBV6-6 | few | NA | TGTGCCAGCAGTTACGTGGACGAGCAGTACTTC | CASSYVDEQYF
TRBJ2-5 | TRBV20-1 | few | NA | TGCAGTCTGGACCGCCGTGAGACCCAGTACTTC | CSLDRRETQYF
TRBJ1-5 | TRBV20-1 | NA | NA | TGCAGTGCTAGAGATGATCCAGGGTCCAGCAGCGTGCAGCATTTT | CSARDDPGSSSVQHF
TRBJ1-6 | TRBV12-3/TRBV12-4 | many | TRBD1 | TGTGCCAGCAGTTTCAGACAGGGGGCCTCACCCCTCCACTTT | CASSFRQGASPLHF
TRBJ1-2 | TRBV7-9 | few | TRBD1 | TGTGCCAGCAGCCGGGGACAGGGGGCTTTCTATGGCTACACCTTC | CASSRGQGAFYGYTF
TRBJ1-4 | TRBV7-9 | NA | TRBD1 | TGTGCCAGCAGCCAATCTCCGACAGGGACTACAATGGAAAAACTGTTTTTT | CASSQSPTGTTMEKLFF
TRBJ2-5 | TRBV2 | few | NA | TGTGCCAGCAGTATTAGGGGTACAGAGACCCAGTACTTC | CASSIRGTETQYF
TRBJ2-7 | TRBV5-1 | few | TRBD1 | TGCGCCAGCAGGATCGGACAGGGAGCATCCTACGAGCAGTACTTC | CASRIGQGASYEQYF
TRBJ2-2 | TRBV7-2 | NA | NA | TGTGCCAGCAGCCCCTACACGAACACCGGGGAGCTGTTTTTT | CASSPYTNTGELFF
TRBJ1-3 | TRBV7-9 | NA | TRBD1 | TGTGCCAGCAGCCCGCAGGGGGCGTATGGCTACACCATATATTTT | CASSPQGAYGYTIYF
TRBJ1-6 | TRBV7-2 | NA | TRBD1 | TGTGCCAGCAGGGACAGGGCGTCTTTCCACTTT | CASRDRASFHF
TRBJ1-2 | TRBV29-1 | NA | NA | TGCAGCTTAGGCTCATCCTATGGCTACACCTTC | CSLGSSYGYTF
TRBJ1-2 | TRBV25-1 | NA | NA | TGTGCCAGCAGTCCCCCTCTCATGGCTAACTATGGCTACACCTTC | CASSPPLMANYGYTF
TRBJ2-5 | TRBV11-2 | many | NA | TGTGCCAGCAGCTTTGCACCCCAAGAGACCCAGTACTTC | CASSFAPQETQYF
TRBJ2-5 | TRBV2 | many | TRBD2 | TGTGCCAGCAAGCGGGGGCCCCAAGAGACCCAGTACTTC | CASKRGPQETQYF
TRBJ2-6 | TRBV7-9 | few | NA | TGTGCCAGCAGCTTAGCGGTCACAGGGGCCAACGTCCTGACTTTC | CASSLAVTGANVLTF
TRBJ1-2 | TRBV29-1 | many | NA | TGCAGCGTTGGGGCTGGACCTGGGGTTTGGGGCTACACCTTC | CSVGAGPGVWGYTF
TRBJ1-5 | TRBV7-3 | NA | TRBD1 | TGTGCCAGCAGCTTCGGACAGGGTAAGACGAATCAGCCCCAGCATTTT | CASSFGQGKTNQPQHF
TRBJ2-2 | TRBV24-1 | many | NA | TGTGCCACCAGTGATTTGAGGCAGGCCGGGGAGCTGTTTTTT | CATSDLRQAGELFF
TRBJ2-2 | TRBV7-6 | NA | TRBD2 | TGTGCCAGCAGCTTACGTCCTAGCGGGGACAACACCGGGGAGCTGTTTTTT | CASSLRPSGDNTGELFF
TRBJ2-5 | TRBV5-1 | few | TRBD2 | TGCGCCAGCACCCCCCGACTAGCGGGAGGCTCTTCTGGAAGAGAGACCCAGTACTTC | CASTPRLAGGSSGRETQYF
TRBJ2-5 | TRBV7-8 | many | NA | TGTGCCAGCAGCTTTCTCGTCCAAGAGACCCAGTACTTC | CASSFLVQETQYF
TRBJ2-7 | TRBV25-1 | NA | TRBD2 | TGTGCCAGCAGTTTTCCCGTCACTAGCGGGATCTCCTACGAGCAGTACTTC | CASSFPVTSGISYEQYF
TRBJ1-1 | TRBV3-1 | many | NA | TGTGCCAGCAGCCGGAAAGGGGACACTGAAGCTTTCTTT | CASSRKGDTEAFF
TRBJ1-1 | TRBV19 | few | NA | TGTGCCAGTACTGATTCCATGAACACTGAAGCTTTCTTT | CASTDSMNTEAFF
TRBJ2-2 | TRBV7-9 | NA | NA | TGTGCCAGCAGCCCACAGGGCCCGGGCACCGGGGAGCTGTTTTTT | CASSPQGPGTGELFF
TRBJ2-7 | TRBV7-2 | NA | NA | TGTGCCAGCACCAAAACCGGGGTCTACGAGCAGTACTTC | CASTKTGVYEQYF
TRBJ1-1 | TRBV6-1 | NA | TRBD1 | TGTGCCGGCAGTTACTTGGGGGACAGAGGCACTGAAGCTTTCTTT | CAGSYLGDRGTEAFF
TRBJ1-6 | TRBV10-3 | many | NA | TGTGCCATCAGTGAGTCTACAGGGCATAATTCACCCCTCCACTTT | CAISESTGHNSPLHF
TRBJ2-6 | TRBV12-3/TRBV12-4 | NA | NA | TGTGCCAGCAGTTTCGGAGGGGCTGGGGCCAACGTCCTGACTTTC | CASSFGGAGANVLTF
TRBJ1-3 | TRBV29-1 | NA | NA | TGCAGCGGGGAACAGAGCTCTGGAAACACCATATATTTT | CSGEQSSGNTIYF
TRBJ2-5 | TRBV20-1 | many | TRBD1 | TGCAGTGCTCCCCCGGACAGGGCTGGAGAGACCCAGTACTTC | CSAPPDRAGETQYF
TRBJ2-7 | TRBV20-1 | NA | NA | TGCAGTGCCTTACAGGCAAGCTCCTACGAGCAGTACTTC | CSALQASSYEQYF
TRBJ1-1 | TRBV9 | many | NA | TGTGCCAGCAGCGGACAGGAGAACACTGAAGCTTTCTTT | CASSGQENTEAFF
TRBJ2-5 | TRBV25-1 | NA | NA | TGTGCCAGCAGTGCGTGGATCGCTCCAGGAGAGACCCAGTACTTC | CASSAWIAPGETQYF
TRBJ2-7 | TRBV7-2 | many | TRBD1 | TGTGCCAGCAGCCTCGGGACAGCAGCCTACGAGCAGTACTTC | CASSLGTAAYEQYF
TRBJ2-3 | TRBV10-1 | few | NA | TGCGCCAGCAGTGAGCTCCCAGGGCCCCCAGATACGCAGTATTTT | CASSELPGPPDTQYF
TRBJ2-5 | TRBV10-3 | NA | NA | TGTGCCATCAGTGAACCGGAGAGGTCGGGGGAGACCCAGTACTTC | CAISEPERSGETQYF